This TCR beta chain was documented in a study of cytomegalovirus exposure and HLA in healthy donors (dated by TCRdb to 2016 to 2017). About the full investigation: A later analysis indicated that the roughly 120 validation repertoires were generated on the platform also employed for the 700 or so repertoires of the first cohort. A separate validation cohort of approximately 120 different subjects was used in addition to the approximately 700-subject first cohort. The aim of the study was to test whether cataloging public T cell receptors could identify signatures of past pathogen exposure. High-throughput TCR immunosequencing, statistical association of individual TCRs with disease status, and machine learning were combined to predict cytomegalovirus infection status. Beyond this particular receptor, the publication reports: A few of the identified cytomegalovirus-associated TCR beta chains were confirmed in vitro to be specific for cytomegalovirus antigens. The authors suggested that the approach could potentially be generalized to other disease states and immunological phenotypes. In the study, around 150 TCR beta chains were listed as associated with cytomegalovirus. A later analysis found that TCRs clustered in the first cohort also tended to co-occur in the 95 to 150 validation repertoires, with more than 90% of cluster scores above 0. In both the original and validation cohorts, the classifier was reported to diagnose cytomegalovirus status with high specificity and sensitivity. Most TCR sequences were seen in very few donors, while some public TCRs were found in many individuals. A later analysis lacked HLA typing for the validation cohort, so it scored co-occurrence in that cohort across all 110 or so repertoires.

Separate from the roughly 700-subject first cohort, the validation cohort of 90 to 150 subjects was the group to which the donors belonged. The library was prepared using the immunoSEQ multiplex PCR assay. Per the authors' processing: A statistical classification framework was developed to diagnose cytomegalovirus status using the catalog of TCR beta chain sequences. TCRdb took this table from immuneACCESS and kept in-frame rearrangements with V and J called. Such tables lack part of the clones; where checked against another copy, unresolved V genes explain under half of the gap, and the rest is unexplained. The V and J calls and clone size come from that table; D and trimming were worked out from the DNA. The sample profile shows about 110,000 clones; around nine tenths of them were found once. The ten largest make up 2% to 2.5% of the sample. The germline V gene (reference sequence) gives CDR1 as LNHDA and CDR2 as SQIVND. Measured from the cysteine to the phenylalanine, the CDR3 is 13 residues long. Left in the record is the CDR3 DNA by itself, 39 bases read in frame from the first base. V and J lose 1 base and 3 bases, and a span of 7 bases separates them.

About this clone: Its antigen is not yet known. Base qualities are not provided; no much larger clone lies one nucleotide away.

The V and J segments used are TRBV19 and TRBJ2-7; the D region possibly corresponds to TRBD1 (5 bases align). Sequenced material: PBMCs. This TCR came from a young woman in good health and CMV-seronegative. The bases are TGTGCCAGTAGTATAGTTGACAGCTACGAGCAGTACTTC. It translates as CASSIVDSYEQYF.